The following is a T cell receptor beta chain sequence with its context. This CDR3 has 16 residues. Looked up from germline, CDR1 is SGHRS and CDR2 is YFSETQ. The V segment lost 4 bases and the J segment 4 bases; nucleotides outside the gene matches: 10. The data were obtained in a study of blood T cell repertoires in COVID-19. As for the study in general: COVID-19 samples, acute and convalescent, were from the United States, Italy and Spain. The cDNA or gDNA used as material had been derived from T cells, B-cell-depleted T cells, or PBMCs.

Original processing notes: Amplified reference gene primers provided the basis for estimating nucleated cell counts. TCRdb keeps only in-frame clones here, not all; method: immunoSEQ multiplex PCR. V and J calls and clone size are those listed in that table; D and trimming were worked out from the DNA. The data hold 230,000 or so clones, with roughly 87% observed a single time. The sequence derives from a man between 40 and 49 years old with active or convalescent COVID-19. V is TRBV5-1 and J is TRBJ2-5, with TRBD2 matching over 10 bases. Sequencing was performed on peripheral blood. This CDR3 is CASSPGLAVGRETQYF. CDR3 DNA: TGCGCCAGCAGCCCCGGACTAGCGGTAGGGCGAGAGACCCAGTACTTC.